Described below is a single T cell receptor beta chain sequence and its context. V was pared by 4 bases and J by 4 bases, with 12 bases of the junction left unmatched. The V gene's germline CDR1 is SGHDT and CDR2 YYEEEE. The CDR3 runs 17 residues. The sample belongs to a study of identifying expanded T cells in peripheral blood. Assay: immunoSEQ multiplex PCR; the TCRdb copy retains only in-frame clones and omits some. The data hold fewer than 85,000 clones, with 84% observed a single time. The chain combines TRBV5-6 with TRBJ2-5; 11 bases agree with TRBD2. The source of this sequence is a person aged 18 to 75 in good health. Sample: blood. The chain's CDR3 is CASSPANWLAGGETQYF. The CDR3 DNA sequence: TGTGCCAGCAGCCCCGCAAATTGGCTAGCGGGAGGAGAGACCCAGTACTTC.